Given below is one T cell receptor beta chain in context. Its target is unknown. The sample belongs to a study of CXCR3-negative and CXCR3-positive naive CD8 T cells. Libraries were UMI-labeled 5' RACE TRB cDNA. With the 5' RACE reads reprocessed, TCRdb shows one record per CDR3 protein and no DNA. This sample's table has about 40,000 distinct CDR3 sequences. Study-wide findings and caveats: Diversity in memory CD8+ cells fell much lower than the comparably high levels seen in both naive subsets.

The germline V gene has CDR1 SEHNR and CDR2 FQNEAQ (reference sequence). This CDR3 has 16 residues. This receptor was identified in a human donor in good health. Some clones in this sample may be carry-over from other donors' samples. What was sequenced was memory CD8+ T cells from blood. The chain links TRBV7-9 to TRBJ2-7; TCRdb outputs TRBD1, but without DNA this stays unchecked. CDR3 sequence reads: CASSTGTGLGSYEQYF.